Listed below are T cell receptor beta chains from one sample, sequenced in a study of blood T cell repertoires in COVID-19. Here immunoSEQ multiplex PCR was the method, and the copy in TCRdb shows in-frame clones only, minus some. This sample carries roughly 150,000 clones, 75% to 90% of them seen once, and the ten largest clones take under 3.5%. Sequenced: peripheral blood. The source of these receptors is a woman in her sixties or seventies with active COVID-19. CDR3s include the opening cysteine and the closing phenylalanine or tryptophan. The D gene is left open where the match is weak. Expanded clones are given a class, and other clones once, few, many or no size at all.

abundance,j_gene,d_gene,v_gene,CDR3aa,CDR3nt
-,TRBJ1-1,-,TRBV18,CASSTNTGMTEAFF,TGTGCCAGCTCAACAAATACAGGGATGACTGAAGCTTTCTTT
-,TRBJ2-1,-,TRBV3-1/TRBV3-2,CASSQGLNNEQFF,TGTGCCAGCAGCCAAGGACTGAACAATGAGCAGTTCTTC
once,TRBJ2-2,TRBD2,TRBV4-1,CASSQDLFGLAKAGELFF,TGCGCCAGCAGCCAAGATCTGTTTGGACTAGCAAAGGCCGGGGAGCTGTTTTTT
-,TRBJ2-3,TRBD1,TRBV27,CASSYRGRGTDTQYF,TGTGCCAGCAGTTACAGGGGGCGCGGCACAGATACGCAGTATTTT
-,TRBJ1-2,-,TRBV28,CASSPLRQPNYGYTF,TGTGCCAGCAGTCCCCTGAGACAGCCTAACTATGGCTACACCTTC
once,TRBJ2-5,-,TRBV11-2,CASSLFGGRGQETQYF,TGTGCCAGCAGCTTGTTTGGGGGCAGGGGCCAAGAGACCCAGTACTTC
-,TRBJ2-5,-,TRBV2,CASASGVLETQYF,TGTGCCAGCGCATCAGGGGTTCTGGAGACCCAGTACTTC
-,TRBJ1-2,-,TRBV9,CASSVSQGGYGYTF,TGTGCCAGCAGCGTATCCCAGGGAGGCTATGGCTACACCTTC
few,TRBJ2-5,TRBD2,TRBV6-5,CAIRGGETQYF,TGTGCCATCCGGGGAGGGGAGACCCAGTACTTC
-,TRBJ1-4,TRBD1,TRBV2,CAMGQGTTNEKLFF,TGTGCCATGGGACAGGGAACAACTAATGAAAAACTGTTTTTT
-,TRBJ2-5,TRBD2,TRBV5-1,CASGTSGEETQYF,TGCGCCAGTGGGACTAGCGGGGAAGAGACCCAGTACTTC
-,TRBJ1-1,TRBD1,TRBV2,CASSVRGQSNTEAFF,TGTGCCAGCAGTGTACGGGGACAGTCTAACACTGAAGCTTTCTTT
-,TRBJ2-3,-,TRBV27,CARRKTPLFRDTQYF,TGTGCCAGGAGAAAGACACCTCTATTTAGAGATACGCAGTATTTT
few,TRBJ2-3,TRBD2,TRBV19,CASSPRENPDTQYF,TGTGCCAGTAGTCCGCGGGAGAACCCAGATACGCAGTATTTT
-,TRBJ1-6,-,TRBV5-1,CASSLGGRQANSPLHF,TGCGCCAGCAGCTTGGGTGGGCGACAGGCGAATTCACCCCTCCACTTT
-,TRBJ1-2,-,TRBV7-2,CASSLVGTGSGLNTF,-
-,TRBJ2-1,TRBD2,TRBV4-1,CASSQGRTSPGYNEQFF,TGCGCCAGCAGCCAAGGCCGGACTAGCCCGGGATACAATGAGCAGTTCTTC
-,TRBJ1-2,-,TRBV19,CASSITIRAYGYTF,TGTGCCAGTAGTATTACCATCAGGGCCTATGGCTACACCTTC
-,TRBJ1-6,-,TRBV18,CASSPRKNTGLRVDSPLHF,TGTGCCAGCTCACCACGGAAGAATACAGGCCTCCGGGTGGATTCACCCCTCCACTTT
once,TRBJ1-2,TRBD1,TRBV29-1,CSVEAGTGSGYTF,TGCAGCGTTGAAGCCGGGACAGGGAGTGGCTACACCTTC
-,TRBJ2-1,-,TRBV5-1,CASSLAQTGSGRMVQFF,TGCGCCAGCAGCTTGGCCCAGACAGGTTCGGGTAGGATGGTGCAGTTCTTC
-,TRBJ1-2,-,TRBV7-3,CASSLVGGYGYTF,TGTGCCAGCAGCTTGGTAGGGGGCTATGGCTACACCTTC
-,TRBJ2-5,TRBD2,TRBV7-6,CASSSGLAGETETQYF,TGTGCCAGCAGCTCGGGACTAGCGGGAGAGACAGAGACCCAGTACTTC
-,TRBJ2-4,-,TRBV28,CASSFVRVDIQYF,TGTGCCAGCAGTTTTGTCAGGGTGGACATTCAGTACTTC
-,TRBJ2-5,TRBD2,TRBV9,CASSVGGGQETQYF,TGTGCCAGCAGCGTAGGGGGGGGACAAGAGACCCAGTACTTC
-,TRBJ1-1,-,TRBV6-2/TRBV6-3,CASSYSTGSLNTEAFF,TGTGCCAGCAGTTACTCGACAGGATCTTTAAACACTGAAGCTTTCTTT
-,TRBJ2-1,-,TRBV11-3,CASSPEGRREQFF,TGTGCCAGCAGCCCCGAGGGGAGGCGGGAGCAGTTCTTC
-,TRBJ2-7,TRBD2,TRBV28,CASSLSREKRYF,TGTGCCAGCAGTTTATCGCGGGAGAAGCGGTACTTC
-,TRBJ2-1,-,TRBV9,CASSDPDRPYNEQFF,TGTGCCAGCAGCGACCCGGACAGACCCTACAATGAGCAGTTCTTC
-,TRBJ2-7,TRBD2,TRBV4-1,CASSQDQGLAGWGYEQYF,TGCGCCAGCAGCCAAGATCAGGGACTAGCGGGATGGGGCTACGAGCAGTACTTC
-,TRBJ2-7,TRBD1,TRBV6-2/TRBV6-3,CASSYGLDRVKEYF,TGTGCCAGCAGTTACGGTTTGGACAGGGTAAAAGAGTACTTC
-,TRBJ2-3,TRBD2,TRBV30,CAWEPGGSGRQYF,TGTGCCTGGGAACCTGGAGGCAGCGGGAGGCAGTATTTT
-,TRBJ2-1,TRBD2,TRBV27,CASSFRLAGVSEQFF,TGTGCCAGCAGTTTTAGGCTAGCGGGAGTATCTGAGCAGTTCTTC
-,TRBJ1-5,-,TRBV7-2,CASTNQGHQPQHF,TGTGCCAGCACCAACCAGGGTCATCAGCCCCAGCATTTT
-,TRBJ1-5,-,TRBV5-5,CASSLAGGSQPQHF,TGTGCCAGCAGCTTGGCTGGGGGCAGCCAGCCCCAGCATTTT
-,TRBJ2-7,-,TRBV9,CASSSSPRAGLSYEQYF,TGTGCCAGCAGCTCGAGCCCGAGGGCAGGTCTATCCTACGAGCAGTACTTC